The clone carrying this TCR beta chain was counted only a few times. The antigen is undetermined. The data stem from a study of CD8+ T cells in alopecia areata. Study outcomes and limitations: Whereas mice showed it more clearly, TCR sharing across patients was murkier, possibly because of HLA. There were also resident alphabeta T cells of normal skin sequenced in scalp samples. Across lesional scalp, and particularly alopecia totalis/universalis, clonality surpassed that of normal scalp.

After isolation, RNA underwent reverse transcription to generate cDNA as the sequencing template. Assay: immunoSEQ multiplex PCR; the TCRdb copy retains only in-frame clones and omits some. Counted here are 150,000 to 200,000 clones, around 57% occurring once; the ten biggest clones make up about 4.9%. The CDR3 loop spans 17 amino acids. Germline V gene data show CDR1 as SGHRS and CDR2 as YFSETQ. V dropped 4 bases and J dropped 0 bases, with 14 bases sitting between them. The source is a human donor in good health. The sample taken for sequencing was CD4+ T cells sorted from blood. The V call is TRBV5-1, the J call TRBJ2-6; no definite D call. CDR3 loop: CASSQRPRYSGANVLTF. CDR3 coding DNA: TGCGCCAGCAGCCAAAGACCCCGTTACTCTGGGGCCAACGTCCTGACTTTC.